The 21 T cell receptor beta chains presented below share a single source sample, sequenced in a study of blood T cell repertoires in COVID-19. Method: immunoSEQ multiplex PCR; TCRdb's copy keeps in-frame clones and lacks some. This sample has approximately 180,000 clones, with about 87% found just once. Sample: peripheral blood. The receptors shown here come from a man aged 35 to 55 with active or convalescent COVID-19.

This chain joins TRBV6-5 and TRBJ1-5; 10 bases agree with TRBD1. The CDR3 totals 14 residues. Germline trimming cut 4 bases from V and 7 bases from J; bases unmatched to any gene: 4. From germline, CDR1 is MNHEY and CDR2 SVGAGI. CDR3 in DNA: TGTGCCAGCAGTTCCCGGGACAGGGGCCAGCCCCAGCATTTT. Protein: CASSSRDRGQPQHF.

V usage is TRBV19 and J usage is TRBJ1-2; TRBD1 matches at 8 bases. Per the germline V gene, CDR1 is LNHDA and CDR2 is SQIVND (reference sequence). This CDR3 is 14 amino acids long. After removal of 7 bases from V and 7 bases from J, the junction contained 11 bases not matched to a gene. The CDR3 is CASTSSHRGFGYTF. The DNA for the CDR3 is TGTGCCAGTACATCTAGTCACAGGGGGTTTGGCTACACCTTC.

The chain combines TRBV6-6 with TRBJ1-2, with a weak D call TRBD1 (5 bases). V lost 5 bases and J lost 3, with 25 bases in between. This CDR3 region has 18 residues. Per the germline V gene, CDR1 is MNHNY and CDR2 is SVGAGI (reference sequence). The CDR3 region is CASSRTGEGGGLYYGYTF. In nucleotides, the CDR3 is TGTGCCAGCAGTCGAACAGGCGAGGGAGGTGGCCTCTACTATGGCTACACCTTC.

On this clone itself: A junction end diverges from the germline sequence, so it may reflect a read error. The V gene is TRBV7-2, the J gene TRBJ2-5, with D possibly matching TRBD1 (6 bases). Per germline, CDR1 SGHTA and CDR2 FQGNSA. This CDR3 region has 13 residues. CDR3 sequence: CASSRSPGTLLHF. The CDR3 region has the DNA TGTGCCAGCAGCCGGAGTCCCGGGACATTATTGCACTTC.

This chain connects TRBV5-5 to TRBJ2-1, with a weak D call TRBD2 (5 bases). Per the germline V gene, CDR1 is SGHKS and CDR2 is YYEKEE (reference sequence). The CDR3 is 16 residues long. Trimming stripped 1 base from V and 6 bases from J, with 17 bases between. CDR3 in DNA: TGTGCCAGCAGCTTGAGGGTCCCGGGCGCGGGCAATGAGCAGTTCTTC. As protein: CASSLRVPGAGNEQFF.

CDR3 nucleotide sequence: TGTGCCAGCAGAAGGACAGGGGCGGACTATGGCTACACCTTC. This translates into CASRRTGADYGYTF. The chain couples TRBV6-5 to TRBJ1-2, with TRBD1 identical over 9 bases. Trimming at V came to 6 bases and at J to 3 bases, leaving 5 bases not matched to a gene. This CDR3 contains 14 residues. The germline V gene has CDR1 MNHEY and CDR2 SVGAGI.

CDR3 sequence (DNA): TGTGCCAGCAGTGTCTACGCCGGGGAGCTGTTTTTT. Amino acids: CASSVYAGELFF. The chain is built from TRBV11-2 and TRBJ2-2; D not certain. Trimming cost V 6 bases and J 6 bases, with 8 bases left between them. From germline, CDR1 is SGHAT and CDR2 FQNNGV. CDR3 length: 12 residues.

For the CDR3, the DNA is TGTGCCAGCAGCCCCGGACTAGCGGGAACAGGGGAGCAGTACTTC. Translation: CASSPGLAGTGEQYF. V and J are TRBV7-6 and TRBJ2-7, with 12 bases lining up with TRBD2. Germline trimming cut 5 bases from V and 7 bases from J; bases unmatched to any gene: 9. The CDR3 extends over 15 amino acids. Looked up from germline, CDR1 is SGHVS and CDR2 is FNYEAQ. Full variable domain (rest looked up from reference TRBV7-6 and TRBJ2-7): GAGVSQSPRYKVTKRGQDVALRCDPISGHVSLYWYRQALGQGPEFLTYFNYEAQQDKSGLPNDRFSAERPEGSISTLTIQRTEQRDSAMYRCASSPGLAGTGEQYFGPGTRLTVT.

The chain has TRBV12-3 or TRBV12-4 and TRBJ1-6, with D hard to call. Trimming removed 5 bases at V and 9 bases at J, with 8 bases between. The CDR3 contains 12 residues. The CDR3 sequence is CASSSSSSPLHF. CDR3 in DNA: TGTGCCAGCAGTAGTAGCTCTTCACCCCTCCACTTT.

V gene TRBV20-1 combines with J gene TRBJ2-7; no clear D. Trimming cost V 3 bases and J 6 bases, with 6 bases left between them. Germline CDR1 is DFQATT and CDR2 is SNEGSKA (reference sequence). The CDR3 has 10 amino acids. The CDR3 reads CSASFREQYF. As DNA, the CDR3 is TGCAGTGCTAGTTTCCGCGAGCAGTACTTC.

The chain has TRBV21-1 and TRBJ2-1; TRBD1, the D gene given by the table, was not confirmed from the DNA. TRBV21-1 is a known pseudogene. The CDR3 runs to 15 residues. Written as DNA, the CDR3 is TGTGCCAGCAGCATTGCATGGGACAGGTACAATGAGCAGTTCTTC. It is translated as CASSIAWDRYNEQFF.

This CDR3 is CASSLQGGQPQHF. In nucleotides, the CDR3 is TGTGCCAGCTCACTACAGGGTGGACAGCCCCAGCATTTT. The chain links TRBV18 to TRBJ1-5, with a weak D call TRBD1 (6 bases). The CDR3 runs to 13 residues. Trimming removed 4 bases at V and 7 bases at J, with 11 bases between. CDR1 is KGHSH and CDR2 is LQKENI in the germline V gene.

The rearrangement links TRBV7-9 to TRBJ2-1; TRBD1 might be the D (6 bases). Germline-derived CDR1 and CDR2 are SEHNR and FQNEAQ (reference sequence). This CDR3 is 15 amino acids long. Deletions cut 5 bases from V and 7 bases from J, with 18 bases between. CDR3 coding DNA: TGTGCCAGCAGCGAACACACAGGGATAGGAAATGAGCAGTTCTTC. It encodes CASSEHTGIGNEQFF. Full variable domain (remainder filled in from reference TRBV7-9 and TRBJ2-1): DTGVSQNPRHKITKRGQNVTFRCDPISEHNRLYWYRQTLGQGPEFLTYFQNEAQLEKSRLLSDRFSAERPKGSFSTLEIQRTEQGDSAMYLCASSEHTGIGNEQFFGPGTRLTVL.

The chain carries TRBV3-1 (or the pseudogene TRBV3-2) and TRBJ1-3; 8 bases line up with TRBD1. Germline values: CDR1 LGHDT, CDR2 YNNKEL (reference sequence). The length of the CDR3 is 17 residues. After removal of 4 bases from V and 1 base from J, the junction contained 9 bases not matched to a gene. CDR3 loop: CASSPRTGPLSGNTIYF. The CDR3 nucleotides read TGTGCCAGCAGCCCGAGGACAGGGCCTTTGTCTGGAAACACCATATATTTT.

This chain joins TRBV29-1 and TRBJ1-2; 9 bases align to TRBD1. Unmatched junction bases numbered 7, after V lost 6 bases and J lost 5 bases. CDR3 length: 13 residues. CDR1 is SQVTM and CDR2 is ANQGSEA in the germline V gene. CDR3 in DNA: TGCAGCGTGGATACCGGGACAGGGTATGGCTACACCTTC. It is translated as CSVDTGTGYGYTF.

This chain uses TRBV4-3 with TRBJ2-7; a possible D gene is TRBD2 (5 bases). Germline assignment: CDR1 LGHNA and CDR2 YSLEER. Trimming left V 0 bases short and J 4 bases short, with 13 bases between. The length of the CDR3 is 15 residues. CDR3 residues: CASSQDRGYGYEQYF. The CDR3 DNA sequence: TGCGCCAGCAGCCAAGATCGAGGGTACGGTTACGAGCAGTACTTC.

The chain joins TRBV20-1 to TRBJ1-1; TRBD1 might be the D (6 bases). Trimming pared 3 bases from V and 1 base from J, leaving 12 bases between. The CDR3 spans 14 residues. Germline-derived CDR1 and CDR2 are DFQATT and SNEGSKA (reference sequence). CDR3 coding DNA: TGCAGTGCTAGTTCCGGGACATCGAACACTGAAGCTTTCTTT. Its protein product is CSASSGTSNTEAFF.

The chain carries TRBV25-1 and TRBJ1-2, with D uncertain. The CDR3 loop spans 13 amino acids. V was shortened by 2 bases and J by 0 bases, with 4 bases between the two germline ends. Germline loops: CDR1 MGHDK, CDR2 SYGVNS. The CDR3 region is CASSENSNYGYTF. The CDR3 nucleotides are TGTGCCAGCAGTGAAAACTCTAACTATGGCTACACCTTC.

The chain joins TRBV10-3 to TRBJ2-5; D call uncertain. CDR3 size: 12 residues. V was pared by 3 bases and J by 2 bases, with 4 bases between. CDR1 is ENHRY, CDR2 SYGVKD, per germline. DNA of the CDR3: TGTGCCATCAGTGACCTGCAAGAGACCCAGTACTTC. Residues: CAISDLQETQYF.

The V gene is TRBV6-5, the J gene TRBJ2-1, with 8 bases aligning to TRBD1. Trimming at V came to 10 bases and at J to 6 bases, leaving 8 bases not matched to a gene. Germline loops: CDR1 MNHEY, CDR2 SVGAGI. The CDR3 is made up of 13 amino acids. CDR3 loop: CATGGRASNEQFF. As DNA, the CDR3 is TGTGCCACAGGGGGCAGGGCGTCCAATGAGCAGTTCTTC.

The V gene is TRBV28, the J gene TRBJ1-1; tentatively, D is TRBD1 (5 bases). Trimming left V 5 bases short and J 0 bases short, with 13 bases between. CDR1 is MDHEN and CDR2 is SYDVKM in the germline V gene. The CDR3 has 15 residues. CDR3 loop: CASSTLTEVNTEAFF. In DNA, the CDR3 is TGTGCCAGCAGTACCCTGACAGAGGTGAACACTGAAGCTTTCTTT.